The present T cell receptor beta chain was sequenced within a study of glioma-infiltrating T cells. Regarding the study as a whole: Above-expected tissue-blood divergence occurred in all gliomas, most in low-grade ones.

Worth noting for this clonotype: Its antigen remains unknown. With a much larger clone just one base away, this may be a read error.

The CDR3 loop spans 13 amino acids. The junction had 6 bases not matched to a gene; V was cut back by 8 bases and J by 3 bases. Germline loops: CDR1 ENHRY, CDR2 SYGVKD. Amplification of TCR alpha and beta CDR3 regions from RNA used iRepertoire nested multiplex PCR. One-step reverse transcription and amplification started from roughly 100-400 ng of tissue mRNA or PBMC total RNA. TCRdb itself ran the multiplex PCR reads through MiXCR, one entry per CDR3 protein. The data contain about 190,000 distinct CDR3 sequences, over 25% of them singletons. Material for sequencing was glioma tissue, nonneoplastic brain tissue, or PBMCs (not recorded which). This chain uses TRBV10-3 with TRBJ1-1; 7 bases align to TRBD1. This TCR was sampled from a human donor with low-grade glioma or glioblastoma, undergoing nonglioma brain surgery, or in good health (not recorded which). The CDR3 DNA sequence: TGTGCCATCGCAACCGGGACAGACACTGAAGCTTTCTTT. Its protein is CAIATGTDTEAFF.